Described below is a single T cell receptor beta chain sequence and its context. Its antigen is as yet unknown. Pooling of second doses given at about 4 or about 12 weeks was done. Here immunoSEQ multiplex PCR was the method, and the copy in TCRdb shows in-frame clones only, minus some. The sample carries fewer than 200,000 clones, approximately 87% recorded once. The sample originates from a study of T cell responses to AZD1222 COVID-19 vaccine. Notes on the study in general: Baseline serostatus was positive in only six AZD1222 recipients. Following two doses of AZD1222, Spike-specific TCR breadth and depth rose. The donors showed a predominance of white British ancestry and of females, with possible underestimation of clonal diversity.

Germline V gene sequence: CDR1 SGDLS, CDR2 YYNGEE. Trimming at V came to 4 bases and at J to 8 bases, leaving 9 bases not matched to a gene. This CDR3 is built from 15 residues. The gene calls are TRBV9 and TRBJ1-6; TRBD1 aligns across 7 bases. Sequences were derived from peripheral blood, sampled 28 days after the second AZD1222 dose. This TCR was sampled from an adult who received the AZD1222 COVID-19 vaccine. The CDR3 region has the DNA TGTGCCAGCAGCAGAGACAGGGACAGTCATTCACCCCTCCACTTT. Amino acid sequence: CASSRDRDSHSPLHF. The full variable domain, in which reference TRBV9 and TRBJ1-6 provide the parts outside the CDR3, is DSGVTQTPKHLITATGQRVTLRCSPRSGDLSVYWYQQSLDQGLQFLIQYYNGEERAKGNILERFSAQQFPDLHSELNLSSLELGDSALYFCASSRDRDSHSPLHFGNGTRLTVT.